This T cell receptor (beta chain) was sequenced during a study of cytomegalovirus exposure and HLA in healthy donors. Overall study findings and caveats: TRBV6-2, TRBV6-3 and some other V segments were excluded as indistinguishable.

About this clone itself: Its antigen is as yet unknown.

The PCR used 60 Vbeta and 13 Jbeta primers. Here immunoSEQ multiplex PCR was the method, and the copy in TCRdb shows in-frame clones only, minus some. The sample lists approximately 210,000 clones, more than 75% occurring once. The V gene lost 0 bases and the J gene lost 5 bases, with 10 bases spanning the gap. Germline V gene lookup returns CDR1 MNHEY and CDR2 SVGAGI. The CDR3 has 14 residues. The rearrangement joins TRBV6-5 to TRBJ2-5, with D possibly TRBD1 on 5 matching bases. The sequence was obtained from a woman under 30 in good health and CMV-seronegative. The sequenced sample was PBMCs. The CDR3 DNA sequence: TGTGCCAGCAGTTACTCGATGGGGCAGGAGACCCAGTACTTC. Amino acid sequence: CASSYSMGQETQYF.